This T cell receptor beta chain was captured by sequencing in a study of CD8+CD57+ T cells in acquired aplastic anemia. Study summary: Sorted CD4+ and CD8+ cells yielded DNA averaging about 2.9 ug. Read counts for CD4+ cells (from healthy donors) averaged approximately 11 million. Study-level findings and limits: Shared by patients and controls, 25 to 30 CD8+ CDR3s were abundant in patients.

This clonotype was observed at least ten times. The antigen is unknown. The junction had 8 bases not matched to a gene; V was cut back by 8 bases and J by 4 bases. Germline assignment: CDR1 MNHEY and CDR2 SVGAGI. The CDR3 covers 13 residues. According to the study, genomic DNA was the template for TCR beta VDJ and CDR3 profiling. MiXCR, run by TCRdb on the reads, gives a single entry per CDR3 protein. The profile covers some 200,000 distinct CDR3 sequences, with roughly 35% appearing a single time and around 1.1% taken by the ten largest. The TCR was taken from a human donor in good health, serving as a control. Sequenced input: sorted CD4+, CD8+, or CD8+CD57+ T cells (not recorded which) from PBMCs. The chain recombines TRBV6-5 with TRBJ2-7; 7 nucleotides match TRBD1. CDR3 loop: CASGYGTVYEQYF. In DNA, the CDR3 is TGTGCCAGCGGGTACGGGACAGTATACGAGCAGTACTTC.